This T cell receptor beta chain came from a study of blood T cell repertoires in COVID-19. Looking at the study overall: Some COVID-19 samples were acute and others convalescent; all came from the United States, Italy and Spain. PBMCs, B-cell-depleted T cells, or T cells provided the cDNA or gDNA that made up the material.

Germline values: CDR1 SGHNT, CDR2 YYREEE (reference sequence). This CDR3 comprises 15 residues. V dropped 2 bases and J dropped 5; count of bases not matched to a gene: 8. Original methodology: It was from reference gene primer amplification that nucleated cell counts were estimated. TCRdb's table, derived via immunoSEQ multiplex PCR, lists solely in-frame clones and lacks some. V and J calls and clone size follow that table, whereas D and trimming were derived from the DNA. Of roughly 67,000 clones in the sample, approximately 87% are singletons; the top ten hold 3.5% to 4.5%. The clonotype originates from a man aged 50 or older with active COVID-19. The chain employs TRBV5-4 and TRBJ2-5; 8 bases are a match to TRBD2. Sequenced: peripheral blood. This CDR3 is CASSLAGAWGETQYF. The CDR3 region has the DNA TGTGCCAGCAGCTTAGCGGGGGCTTGGGGGGAGACCCAGTACTTC. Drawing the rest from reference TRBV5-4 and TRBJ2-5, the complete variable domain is ETGVTQSPTHLIKTRGQQVTLRCSSQSGHNTVSWYQQALGQGPQFIFQYYREEENGRGNFPPRFSGLQFPNYSSELNVNALELDDSALYLCASSLAGAWGETQYFGPGTRLLVL.